These 21 T cell receptor beta chains were sequenced from one sample in a study of cytomegalovirus exposure and HLA in healthy donors. The PCR was carried out with 60 Vbeta primers and 13 Jbeta primers. Sequencing was performed with immunoSEQ multiplex PCR; in TCRdb, only in-frame clones are kept and a portion is missing. This sample has around 110,000 clones; over 70% occur once, and the top ten carry approximately 2.4%. Sequenced material: PBMCs. These TCRs come from a man aged 25-40 years in good health and CMV-seronegative.

The rearrangement joins TRBV9 to TRBJ2-7, with D perhaps TRBD1 (5 bases). CDR1 is SGDLS and CDR2 is YYNGEE in the germline V gene. This CDR3 has 15 residues. Trimming took 0 bases from V and 7 from J, leaving 17 bases between them. For the CDR3, the DNA is TGTGCCAGCAGCGTAGGGGGCGACGTGAACCCAGAGCAGTACTTC. This encodes CASSVGGDVNPEQYF.

The chain recombines TRBV29-1 with TRBJ1-2; D gene uncertain. The ends were cut back, 8 bases at V and 6 bases at J, with 16 bases in the middle. Germline loops: CDR1 SQVTM, CDR2 ANQGSEA. The CDR3 contains 12 residues. The CDR3 region has the DNA TGCAGCTCAACCGCCGGGATTCATGGCTACACCTTC. It yields the protein CSSTAGIHGYTF.

The chain couples TRBV25-1 to TRBJ2-7; 7 bases are a match to TRBD2. Germline values: CDR1 MGHDK, CDR2 SYGVNS. The trim removed 2 bases at V and 4 bases at J, leaving 2 bases unmatched. The CDR3 has 13 residues. CDR3 DNA: TGTGCCAGCAGTGAACGGGAGGTATACGAGCAGTACTTC. Its translation is CASSEREVYEQYF.

This rearrangement joins TRBV6-1 to TRBJ2-7; possible D gene TRBD2, 6 bases. Germline CDR1 MNHNS, CDR2 SASEGT. The CDR3 length is 15 residues. The V and J ends lost 2 bases and 2 bases respectively, with 13 bases between them. The DNA for the CDR3 is TGTGCCAGCAGTGAAAAAGGGACTGGGGCCTACGAGCAGTACTTC. Translated: CASSEKGTGAYEQYF.

V and J are TRBV4-2 and TRBJ2-7, with 8 nucleotides matching TRBD2. The CDR3 sequence is 13 residues long. Germline CDR1 and CDR2: LGHNA and YNFKEQ. V gave up 6 bases and J gave up 3 bases; unmatched junction bases: 4. The CDR3 coding sequence is TGTGCCAGCAGTCGGGAGGGAAGCTACGAGCAGTACTTC. This translates into CASSREGSYEQYF.

This chain links TRBV9 with TRBJ1-3; maybe TRBD1 (6 bases). The V gene's germline CDR1 is SGDLS and CDR2 YYNGEE. The CDR3 contains 15 residues. The V gene lost 0 bases and the J gene lost 5 bases, with 12 bases spanning the gap. In DNA, the CDR3 is TGTGCCAGCAGCGTAGACGGGGGGCATCGAAACACCATATATTTT. This translates into CASSVDGGHRNTIYF. Full variable domain (missing parts from reference TRBV9 and TRBJ1-3): DSGVTQTPKHLITATGQRVTLRCSPRSGDLSVYWYQQSLDQGLQFLIQYYNGEERAKGNILERFSAQQFPDLHSELNLSSLELGDSALYFCASSVDGGHRNTIYFGEGSWLTVV.

This clone was found once. A read error may account for a junction end that differs from germline. The CDR3 DNA is TGTGCCAGCAGTGAAGGCGCGGCCTTT. This translates into CASSEGAAF. The chain combines TRBV6-1 with TRBJ1-1; D remains unclear. The V gene's germline CDR1 is MNHNS and CDR2 SASEGT. This CDR3 is built from 9 residues.

The chain carries TRBV30 and TRBJ1-4; D gene uncertain. In germline, CDR1 is GTSNPN, CDR2 SVGIG (reference sequence). Trimming shortened V by 1 base and J by 10 bases, and 16 bases separated the two germline ends. The CDR3 has 14 amino acids. The CDR3 here is CAWSGHPPEGKLFF. The CDR3 nucleotides read TGTGCCTGGAGTGGACATCCCCCAGAGGGAAAACTGTTTTTT.

This chain uses TRBV7-9 with TRBJ2-5, with 8 bases matching TRBD2. The germline V gene encodes CDR1 SEHNR and CDR2 FQNEAQ (reference sequence). The CDR3 consists of 17 residues. The ends lost 5 bases at V and 1 base at J; junction bases unmatched: 12. CDR3 sequence reads: CASSPSGGGPFQETQYF. The CDR3 bases are TGTGCCAGCAGCCCCTCCGGGGGGGGCCCATTCCAAGAGACCCAGTACTTC.

As DNA, the CDR3 is TGTGCCAGCAGCGTAACTAGCGGGAGTGTGTACCAAGAGACCCAGTACTTC. The encoded protein is CASSVTSGSVYQETQYF. The rearrangement joins TRBV9 to TRBJ2-5; 11 bases are a match to TRBD2. The J segment lost 0 bases and the V segment lost 1 base, leaving 5 bases of the junction unmatched. CDR1 and CDR2 (germline): SGDLS, YYNGEE. The CDR3 contains 17 residues. Supplemented by reference TRBV9 and TRBJ2-5, the full variable domain reads DSGVTQTPKHLITATGQRVTLRCSPRSGDLSVYWYQQSLDQGLQFLIQYYNGEERAKGNILERFSAQQFPDLHSELNLSSLELGDSALYFCASSVTSGSVYQETQYFGPGTRLLVL.

The V gene is TRBV4-1, the J gene TRBJ2-7; 7 positions agree with TRBD1. CDR1 is MGHRA, CDR2 YSYEKL, per germline. CDR3 size: 14 residues. V lost 1 base to trimming and J lost 5 bases; unmatched junction nucleotides: 5. CDR3 sequence (DNA): TGCGCCAGCAGCCAAGGACAGGGTGGGCACGAGCAGTACTTC. It yields the protein CASSQGQGGHEQYF.

In DNA form, the CDR3 reads TGTGCCAGCAGCCTCGGGACTAGCGGGAGTGGTGAGCAGTTCTTC. It yields the protein CASSLGTSGSGEQFF. The V call is TRBV9, the J call TRBJ2-1; 14 nucleotides line up with TRBD2. Trimming removed 4 bases from V and 9 bases from J; junction bases left unmatched: 6. Germline-derived CDR1 and CDR2 are SGDLS and YYNGEE. The CDR3 is 15 amino acids.

This chain connects TRBV4-2 to TRBJ2-7; TRBD2 is a possible D gene (6 bases). The V gene lost 0 bases and the J gene lost 0 bases, with 15 bases spanning the gap. CDR3 length: 17 amino acids. CDR1 is LGHNA and CDR2 is YNFKEQ in the germline V gene. In DNA, the CDR3 is TGTGCCAGCAGCCAAGATTATGGCGGGGAGAGCTCCTACGAGCAGTACTTC. Translated, it gives CASSQDYGGESSYEQYF.

Here the CDR3 reads CASSYPGLADQETQYF. CDR3 sequence (DNA): TGTGCCAGCAGCTACCCGGGACTAGCGGACCAAGAGACCCAGTACTTC. The chain employs TRBV5-4 and TRBJ2-5; TRBD2 matches 11 bases. V shed 3 bases and J 0 bases; nucleotides not matched to a gene: 4. The germline gives CDR1 SGHNT, CDR2 YYREEE (reference sequence). This CDR3 comprises 16 residues. Based on the CDR3 plus reference TRBV5-4 and TRBJ2-5, the full variable domain is ETGVTQSPTHLIKTRGQQVTLRCSSQSGHNTVSWYQQALGQGPQFIFQYYREEENGRGNFPPRFSGLQFPNYSSELNVNALELDDSALYLCASSYPGLADQETQYFGPGTRLLVL.

This clone was detected only once. The J gene is TRBJ1-2, the V gene TRBV30; no clear D gene. The V end lost 1 base, the J end lost 7 bases, and 13 bases lay between the germline ends. CDR3 length: 13 amino acids. Looked up from germline, CDR1 is GTSNPN and CDR2 is SVGIG (reference sequence). The CDR3 region has the DNA TGTGCCTGGAGTGGGAACGGCGGGTCTGGCTACACCTTC. It yields the protein CAWSGNGGSGYTF.

This sequence joins TRBV5-3 and TRBJ2-1; perhaps TRBD2 as D (6 bases). Being an ORF, TRBV5-3 has a function that is uncertain. The length of the CDR3 is 13 residues. V lost 4 bases to trimming and J lost 6 bases, with 11 bases between them. The CDR3 region has the DNA TGTGCCAGAAGCGGGGTGACTAGCAATGAGCAGTTCTTC. Its protein is CARSGVTSNEQFF.

The chain joins TRBV7-9 to TRBJ1-1; possible D gene TRBD1, 6 bases. The germline V gene encodes CDR1 SEHNR and CDR2 FQNEAQ (reference sequence). V gave up 5 bases and J gave up 1 base, with 11 bases separating them. CDR3 length equals 14 residues. CDR3 sequence (DNA): TGTGCCAGCAGCGGGGGGGGCGGGAACACTGAAGCTTTCTTT. Protein product: CASSGGGGNTEAFF.

This clone was seen many times. This sequence joins TRBV6-5 and TRBJ1-5; possible D gene TRBD1, 5 bases. The length of the CDR3 is 14 residues. The V gene lost 6 bases and the J gene lost 1 base, with 10 bases spanning the gap. Germline V lookup: CDR1 MNHEY, CDR2 SVGAGI. For the CDR3, the DNA is TGTGCCAGCAGACGAACAGGAAGCAATCAGCCCCAGCATTTT. Its protein is CASRRTGSNQPQHF.

In this sample, this clone turned up once. The rearrangement joins TRBV6-1 to TRBJ1-1; D possibly corresponds to TRBD1 (6 bases). The CDR3 length is 12 residues. Trimming pared 10 bases from V and 5 bases from J, leaving 14 bases between. The germline V gene encodes CDR1 MNHNS and CDR2 SASEGT. CDR3: CAIERGGTEAFF. CDR3 bases: TGTGCCATAGAAAGGGGGGGAACTGAAGCTTTCTTT.

The chain is built from TRBV6-5 and TRBJ2-7; 8 bases match TRBD1. The J segment lost 3 bases and the V segment lost 4 bases, leaving 5 bases of the junction unmatched. CDR3 size: 14 residues. Per the germline V gene, CDR1 is MNHEY and CDR2 is SVGAGI. CDR3 loop: CASSLQGELYEQYF. The CDR3 region has the DNA TGTGCCAGCAGTTTACAGGGGGAGCTCTACGAGCAGTACTTC.

The chain couples TRBV6-9 to TRBJ1-4; 8 bases are a match to TRBD1. Trimming took 6 bases from V and 4 from J; bases not matched to a gene: 4. This CDR3 has 14 amino acids. CDR1 is MNHGY, CDR2 SVAAGI, per germline. CDR3 sequence (DNA): TGTGCCAGCAGGCGGGACAGGATTAATGAAAAACTGTTTTTT. Translating gives CASRRDRINEKLFF.